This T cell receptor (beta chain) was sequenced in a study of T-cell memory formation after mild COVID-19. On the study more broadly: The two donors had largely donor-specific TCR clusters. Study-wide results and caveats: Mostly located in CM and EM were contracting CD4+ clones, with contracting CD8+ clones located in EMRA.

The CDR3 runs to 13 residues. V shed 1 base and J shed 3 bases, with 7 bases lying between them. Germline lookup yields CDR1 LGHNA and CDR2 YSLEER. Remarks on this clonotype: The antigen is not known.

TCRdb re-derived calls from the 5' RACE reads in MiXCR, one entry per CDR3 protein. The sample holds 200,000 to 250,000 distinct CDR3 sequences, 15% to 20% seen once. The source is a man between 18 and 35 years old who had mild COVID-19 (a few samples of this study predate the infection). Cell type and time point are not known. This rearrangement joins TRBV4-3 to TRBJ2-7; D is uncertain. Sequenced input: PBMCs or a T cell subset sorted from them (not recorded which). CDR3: CASSQGSSYEQYF. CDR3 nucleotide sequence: TGCGCCAGCAGCCAAGGGTCCAGCTACGAGCAGTACTTC.